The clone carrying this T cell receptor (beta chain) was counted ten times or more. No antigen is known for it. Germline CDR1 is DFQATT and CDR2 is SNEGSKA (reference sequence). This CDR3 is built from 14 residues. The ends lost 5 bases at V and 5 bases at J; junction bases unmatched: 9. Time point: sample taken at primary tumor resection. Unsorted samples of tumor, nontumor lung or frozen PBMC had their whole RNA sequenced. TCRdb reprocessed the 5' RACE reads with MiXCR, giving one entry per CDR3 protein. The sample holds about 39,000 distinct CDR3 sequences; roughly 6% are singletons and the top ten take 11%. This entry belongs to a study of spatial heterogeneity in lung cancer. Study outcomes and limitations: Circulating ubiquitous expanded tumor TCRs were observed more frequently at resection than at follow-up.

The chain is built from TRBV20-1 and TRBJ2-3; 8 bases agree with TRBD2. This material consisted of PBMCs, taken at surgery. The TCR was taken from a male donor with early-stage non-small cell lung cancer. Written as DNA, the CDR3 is TGCAGTGCTTCAGCGGGGGCCCGAAGAGATACGCAGTATTTT. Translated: CSASAGARRDTQYF.